Each of the 26 T cell receptor beta chains below was sequenced from the same sample in a study of siplizumab effects on memory and regulatory T cells. The antigens for these receptors are not known. TCRdb's copy holds only in-frame clones and misses some; the assay was immunoSEQ multiplex PCR. The sample includes roughly 18,000 clones, 35% to 55% seen only once; the top ten take approximately 4.9%. Coculture of mixed lymphocyte reaction cells was performed at 37°C for roughly six days. The sequenced material came from CFSE-low (dividing) CD4+ T cells sorted from an allogeneic mixed lymphocyte reaction. The receptors were sampled from a human donor in good health; the cells came from an allogeneic mixed lymphocyte reaction.

Concerning this clone itself: A much larger clone differs from this one at a single base, so this may be a read error. The J gene is TRBJ1-1, the V gene TRBV7-2; 10 positions match TRBD1. This CDR3 comprises 15 residues. With V trimmed by 4 bases and J by 6 bases, 8 bases remained unmatched. In germline, CDR1 is SGHTA, CDR2 FQGNSA. The CDR3 nucleotides read TGTGCCAGCAGCTACAGGACAGGGGGGTACGCTGAAGCTTTCTTT. Its protein is CASSYRTGGYAEAFF.

This clone showed up just a few times. The gene calls are TRBV5-5 and TRBJ2-3; D not certain. Trimming cost V 5 bases and J 4 bases, with 17 bases left between them. There are 15 residues in the CDR3. The germline V gene has CDR1 SGHKS and CDR2 YYEKEE (reference sequence). The CDR3 region is CASRLLPNPSDTQYF. DNA of the CDR3: TGTGCCAGCAGGCTCCTACCTAACCCCTCAGATACGCAGTATTTT.

Worth noting for this clone: The same CDR3 arises from other DNA sequences in this sample as well. This sequence joins TRBV29-1 and TRBJ1-2; 7 nucleotides line up with TRBD1. The CDR3 is 12 amino acids. Germline CDR1 and CDR2: SQVTM and ANQGSEA. V was clipped by 4 bases and J by 2 bases; unmatched bases: 1. CDR3 in amino acids: CSVGQGNYGYTF. The DNA of the CDR3 is TGCAGCGTTGGACAGGGAAACTATGGCTACACCTTC.

The genes are TRBV10-2 and TRBJ2-7; the D gene is possibly TRBD2 (6 bases). CDR1 WSHSY and CDR2 SAAADI come from the germline V gene. The CDR3 loop spans 13 amino acids. Trimming cost V 7 bases and J 4 bases, with 14 bases left between them. The CDR3: CASTSAGGYEQYF. In DNA, the CDR3 is TGCGCCAGCACGTCAGCTGGAGGGTACGAGCAGTACTTC.

The chain joins TRBV6-6 to TRBJ1-5, with D unclear. This CDR3 is 13 amino acids long. In germline, CDR1 is MNHNY, CDR2 SVGAGI (reference sequence). Trimming shortened V by 2 bases and J by 6 bases, and 8 bases separated the two germline ends. In DNA, the CDR3 is TGTGCCAGCAGTTACGGATGGAGTCAGCCCCAGCATTTT. Residues: CASSYGWSQPQHF.

This clone was detected only a few times. This chain joins TRBV11-2 and TRBJ2-7; TRBD2 agrees at 8 bases. This CDR3 comprises 17 residues. Unmatched junction bases numbered 17, after V lost 6 bases and J lost 4 bases. Germline V gene sequence: CDR1 SGHAT, CDR2 FQNNGV. In DNA, the CDR3 is TGTGCCAGCAGTTATGTTACCGGGACTAGTTACACATACGAGCAGTACTTC. This codes for CASSYVTGTSYTYEQYF.

This clone has more than one count but fewer than ten. This rearrangement joins TRBV15 to TRBJ2-1, with 8 bases identical to TRBD2. With 2 bases clipped from V and 3 bases from J, the junction kept 6 bases outside the gene matches. The CDR3 totals 16 residues. Looked up from germline, CDR1 is LNHNV and CDR2 is YYDKDF (reference sequence). The CDR3 reads CATSRSLAGLYNEQFF. DNA for the CDR3: TGTGCCACCAGCAGATCTCTAGCGGGCCTCTACAATGAGCAGTTCTTC.

About this clone: One end of the junction varies from germline; a read error may be responsible. The chain links TRBV28 to TRBJ2-4, with unresolved D. Per germline, CDR1 MDHEN and CDR2 SYDVKM. This CDR3 has 15 residues. The CDR3 loop is CASNPQEPSGDIRYF. The CDR3 DNA reads as TGTGCCAGCAACCCCCAGGAGCCATCCGGTGACATTCGGTACTTC.

This clone came up once. The CDR3 loop reads CAFQDERGGAFF. Written as DNA, the CDR3 is TGCGCCTTCCAAGATGAACGGGGTGGAGCTTTCTTT. The V gene is TRBV4-1, the J gene TRBJ1-1; no clear D gene. The CDR3 has 12 residues. V gave up 11 bases and J gave up 10 bases, with 20 bases separating them. Germline V gene lookup returns CDR1 MGHRA and CDR2 YSYEKL.

The rearrangement links TRBV9 to TRBJ1-2, with D possibly matching TRBD1 (5 bases). The CDR3 has 12 amino acids. Trimming cost V 4 bases and J 8 bases, with 12 bases left between them. Per germline, CDR1 SGDLS and CDR2 YYNGEE. The CDR3 sequence: CASSQRGYGYTF. The CDR3 DNA is TGTGCCAGCAGCCAGAGGGGTTACGGCTACACCTTC. Looking up the rest from reference TRBV9 and TRBJ1-2 gives the full variable domain: DSGVTQTPKHLITATGQRVTLRCSPRSGDLSVYWYQQSLDQGLQFLIQYYNGEERAKGNILERFSAQQFPDLHSELNLSSLELGDSALYFCASSQRGYGYTFGSGTRLTVV.

The rearrangement links TRBV28 to TRBJ1-6; D is unresolved. Trimming took off 7 bases at V and 9 bases at J, with 16 bases between the two ends. Germline-derived CDR1 and CDR2 are MDHEN and SYDVKM. The CDR3 is made up of 14 amino acids. The CDR3 is CASILTEGSSPLHF. The CDR3 DNA sequence: TGTGCCAGCATACTAACCGAGGGTAGTTCACCCCTCCACTTT.

V gene TRBV6-5 combines with J gene TRBJ1-2; no clear D gene. Germline V gene sequence: CDR1 MNHEY, CDR2 SVGAGI. V was clipped by 6 bases and J by 5 bases, with 13 bases between them. The CDR3 spans 13 residues. The CDR3 reads CASSIDGGYGYTF. CDR3 sequence (DNA): TGTGCCAGCAGCATTGACGGAGGATATGGCTACACCTTC.

The V gene is TRBV18, the J gene TRBJ1-3; no clear D gene. CDR3 size: 16 residues. Germline V gene sequence: CDR1 KGHSH, CDR2 LQKENI. V lost 6 bases, J lost 0 bases, and 15 bases lay in between. CDR3 amino acids: CASSRTSGNSGNTIYF. The CDR3 DNA follows: TGTGCCAGCTCCAGAACCTCCGGGAACTCTGGAAACACCATATATTTT.

In its sample, this clone was seen a few times. This chain joins TRBV2 and TRBJ1-1, with D perhaps TRBD1 (6 bases). V was trimmed by 7 bases and J by 5 bases, leaving 20 bases between them. The CDR3 consists of 15 residues. CDR1 and CDR2 from the germline V gene are SNHLY and FYNNEI. The CDR3 loop reads CASNPLTGGWTEAFF. Here the CDR3 DNA reads TGTGCCAGCAACCCACTTACGGGGGGCTGGACTGAAGCTTTCTTT. Full variable domain (missing parts from reference TRBV2 and TRBJ1-1): EPEVTQTPSHQVTQMGQEVILRCVPISNHLYFYWYRQILGQKVEFLVSFYNNEISEKSEIFDDQFSVERPDGSNFTLKIRSTKLEDSAMYFCASNPLTGGWTEAFFGQGTRLTVV.

This chain links TRBV21-1 with TRBJ2-7; the table's D call of TRBD1 was not tested on the DNA. TRBV21-1 is a pseudogene. The CDR3 runs 15 residues. CDR3 protein: CASKETGPNSYEQYF. CDR3 sequence (DNA): TGTGCCAGCAAGGAGACAGGACCCAACTCCTACGAGCAGTACTTC.

The chain is built from TRBV5-4 and TRBJ2-6; tentatively, D is TRBD1 (5 bases). This CDR3 contains 16 residues. In germline, CDR1 is SGHNT, CDR2 YYREEE (reference sequence). V was clipped by 0 bases and J by 1 base, with 8 bases between them. The CDR3 bases are TGTGCCAGCAGCTTGGGAAGGGGTTCTGGGGCCAACGTCCTGACTTTC. It yields the protein CASSLGRGSGANVLTF.

This clone occurred a few times. V gene TRBV18 combines with J gene TRBJ2-6, with D perhaps TRBD1 (5 bases). The ends were cut back, 6 bases at V and 1 base at J, with 19 bases in the middle. CDR3 size: 18 residues. Germline CDR1 and CDR2: KGHSH and LQKENI. CDR3 nucleotides: TGTGCCAGCTCCTCCTTTGGCAGGGAAGAGTCTGGGGCCAACGTCCTGACTTTC. Protein product: CASSSFGREESGANVLTF.

A few counts support this clone. CDR3 amino acids: CASSQDTGRGFPGELFF. CDR3 nucleotides: TGCGCCAGCAGCCAAGATACCGGGCGGGGGTTCCCCGGGGAGCTGTTTTTT. The chain combines TRBV4-3 with TRBJ2-2; 7 nucleotides match TRBD2. Germline assignment: CDR1 LGHNA and CDR2 YSLEER. The CDR3 consists of 17 residues. The ends lost 0 bases at V and 6 bases at J; junction bases unmatched: 10.

The rearrangement links TRBV18 to TRBJ1-4; 7 positions match TRBD1. CDR1 is KGHSH and CDR2 is LQKENI in the germline V gene. This CDR3 contains 15 residues. V trimming: 3 bases; J trimming: 0 bases; junction bases outside the gene matches: 1. CDR3 loop: CASSPQGATNEKLFF. The CDR3 DNA is TGTGCCAGCTCACCGCAGGGGGCAACTAATGAAAAACTGTTTTTT. The entire variable domain, with the rest obtained from reference TRBV18 and TRBJ1-4, is as follows: NAGVMQNPRHLVRRRGQEARLRCSPMKGHSHVYWYRQLPEEGLKFMVYLQKENIIDESGMPKERFSAEFPKEGPSILRIQQVVRGDSAAYFCASSPQGATNEKLFFGSGTQLSVL.

This clone was detected a few times. The gene calls are TRBV6-5 and TRBJ2-2, with 7 bases lining up with TRBD1. The CDR3 runs 14 residues. Germline V CDR1 and CDR2: MNHEY, SVGAGI. V lost 2 bases to trimming and J lost 6 bases; unmatched junction nucleotides: 3. The CDR3 DNA follows: TGTGCCAGCAGTTACACCACAGGGGCCGGGGAGCTGTTTTTT. The encoded protein is CASSYTTGAGELFF.

This clone was seen a few times. The CDR3 bases are TGTGCCTGCCCTCGATATGAATACGGGGAGCTGTTTTTT. Amino acid sequence: CACPRYEYGELFF. The chain links TRBV21-1 to TRBJ2-2. TRBV21-1 is designated a pseudogene. This CDR3 has 13 amino acids.

The rearrangement links TRBV6-5 to TRBJ2-5, with D perhaps TRBD1 (6 bases). The germline V gene has CDR1 MNHEY and CDR2 SVGAGI. V was shortened by 6 bases and J by 3 bases, with 14 bases between the two germline ends. This CDR3 comprises 14 residues. In DNA form, the CDR3 reads TGTGCCAGCAGCCAGGGACAAACTAAAGAGACCCAGTACTTC. As protein: CASSQGQTKETQYF.

By share, this clone ranks as medium-sized (0.01 to 0.1%). The chain employs TRBV10-3 and TRBJ1-1; D not resolved. The V end was cut by 4 bases, the J end by 3 bases, with 6 bases between. CDR3 length: 12 residues. Looked up from germline, CDR1 is ENHRY and CDR2 is SYGVKD. DNA of the CDR3: TGTGCCATCAGTGCACTGGACACTGAAGCTTTCTTT. It encodes CAISALDTEAFF.

The V call is TRBV7-2, the J call TRBJ2-7; D not resolved. This CDR3 is built from 15 residues. V was clipped by 3 bases and J by 1 base, with 13 bases between them. From germline, CDR1 is SGHTA and CDR2 FQGNSA. The CDR3 sequence is CASSFRRASSYEQYF. The CDR3 DNA sequence: TGTGCCAGCAGCTTCCGTAGGGCCTCTTCCTACGAGCAGTACTTC. Looking up the rest from reference TRBV7-2 and TRBJ2-7 gives the full variable domain: GAGVSQSPSNKVTEKGKDVELRCDPISGHTALYWYRQSLGQGLEFLIYFQGNSAPDKSGLPSDRFSAERTGGSVSTLTIQRTQQEDSAVYLCASSFRRASSYEQYFGPGTRLTVT.

The chain links TRBV10-2 to TRBJ1-1; D is unresolved. Germline CDR1 and CDR2: WSHSY and SAAADI. The CDR3 covers 12 residues. V dropped 6 bases and J dropped 5 bases, with 10 bases sitting between them. The CDR3: CASSAGVTEAFF. The CDR3 DNA reads as TGCGCCAGCAGCGCCGGGGTGACTGAAGCTTTCTTT.

This sequence joins TRBV5-4 and TRBJ2-3; D remains ambiguous. V was trimmed by 4 bases and J by 4 bases, leaving 10 bases between them. The V gene's germline CDR1 is SGHNT and CDR2 YYREEE (reference sequence). This CDR3 has 13 amino acids. CDR3 in amino acids: CASSQEKADTQYF. The CDR3 nucleotides are TGTGCCAGCAGCCAAGAAAAGGCAGATACGCAGTATTTT.